The clone carrying this T cell receptor beta chain was found a few times. The data belong to a study of low-dose radiotherapy and immunotherapy resistance in tumors. About the study: For Cohort 1, fractions of 0.5 Gy were given every 2 weeks, reaching 6.5 Gy overall. Cohort 2 received 1 Gy per fraction every two weeks, totaling 13 Gy over 26 weeks. Treatment included intravenous cyclophosphamide dosed at 200 mg/m2 every two weeks, one day before radiation and immunotherapy.

The CDR3 extends over 12 amino acids. Germline V lookup: CDR1 SNHLY, CDR2 FYNNEI. V lost 3 bases and J 4 bases, leaving 6 bases between the germline ends. First-strand cDNA relied on TRAV- and TRBV-specific primers spanning alpha and beta chains. Amplification of TCRs used a constant-region primer and V-primer adapter for 20 PCR cycles. In vitro transcription served to amplify the mRNA that had been isolated. TCRdb ran MiXCR on the reads and lists one entry per CDR3 protein. The sample contains more than 50,000 distinct CDR3 sequences, approximately 25% of which appear only once. The time point is: before trial treatment.

V and J are TRBV2 and TRBJ1-2; D is unresolved. Specimen: PBMCs, collected before treatment. The TCR sequence derives from a male donor with prostate cancer. The CDR3 region has the DNA TGTGCCAGCAGTGAGGATTTCTATGGCTACACCTTC. Translating it yields CASSEDFYGYTF.